The clone carrying this T cell receptor (beta chain) was observed at least ten times. For the second PCR, which ran for roughly 6 to 12 cycles, a sample-barcoded 5' primer and a J-beta primer mix were used. TCRdb analysed the 5' RACE reads with MiXCR anew, one entry per CDR3 protein. The sample lists about 930,000 distinct CDR3 sequences, 25% to 35% occurring once. The V segment lost 3 bases and the J segment 7 bases; nucleotides outside the gene matches: 8. CDR3 length: 16 amino acids. The germline V gene has CDR1 LNHNV and CDR2 YYDKDF (reference sequence). This entry belongs to a study of blood T cells in healthy people across ages. The same data also went into a second study, on T cells of mothers and their children.

This chain uses TRBV15 with TRBJ1-6; 8 nucleotides match TRBD1. The material sequenced was blood. The clonotype comes from a woman aged 40-49 years in good health. CDR3 DNA: TGTGCCACCAGCAGGAGATTCGACAGGGGCAATTCACCCCTCCACTTT. This gives the protein CATSRRFDRGNSPLHF.